This T cell receptor beta chain appears in the sequencing data of a study of early T cells in non-severe SARS-CoV-2 infection. Study-wide background: Unsorted whole blood bulk RNA was sequenced, with unpaired chains.

This clonotype appeared many times. Its target is not known. Study findings and constraints: CD4 and private specificities were missed by VDJdb matching, which favored anti-spike CD8 responses.

Trimming cost V 2 bases and J 1 base; bases outside gene matches: 8. This CDR3 is built from 17 residues. CDR1 and CDR2 from the germline V gene are SGHTA and FQGTGA. Individual cDNA molecules were tagged with unique molecular identifiers, the study reported. TCRdb passed the 5' RACE reads through MiXCR, listing each CDR3 protein once. The top ten hold 4.5% of the sample, which has 30,000 or so distinct CDR3 sequences, roughly 5.3% seen once. Material: whole blood. The chain has TRBV7-3 and TRBJ2-5, with 9 bases that match TRBD1. This TCR came from an adult who was a healthcare worker with PCR-confirmed SARS-CoV-2 infection or an uninfected control (not recorded which). The CDR3 reads CASSLAGQGSGQETQYF. CDR3 in DNA: TGTGCCAGCAGCTTAGCGGGACAGGGATCGGGCCAAGAGACCCAGTACTTC.